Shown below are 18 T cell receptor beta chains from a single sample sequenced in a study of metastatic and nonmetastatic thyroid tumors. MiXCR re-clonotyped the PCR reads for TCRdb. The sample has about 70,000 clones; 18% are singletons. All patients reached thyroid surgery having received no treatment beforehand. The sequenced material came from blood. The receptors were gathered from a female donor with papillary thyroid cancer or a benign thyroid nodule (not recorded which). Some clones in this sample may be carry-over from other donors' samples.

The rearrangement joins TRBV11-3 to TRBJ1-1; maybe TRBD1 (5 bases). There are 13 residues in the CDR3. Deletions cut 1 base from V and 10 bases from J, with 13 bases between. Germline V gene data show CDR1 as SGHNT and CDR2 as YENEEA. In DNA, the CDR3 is TGTGCCAGCAGCTTAGGGCAGGGTATGAGAGCTTTCTTT. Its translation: CASSLGQGMRAFF.

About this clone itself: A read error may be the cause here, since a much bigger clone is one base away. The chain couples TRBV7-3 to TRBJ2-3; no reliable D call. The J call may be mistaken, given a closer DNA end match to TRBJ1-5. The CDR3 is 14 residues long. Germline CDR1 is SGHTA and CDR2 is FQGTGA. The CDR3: CASSLSPVTDTQHF. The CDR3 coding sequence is TGTGCCAGCAGCTTAAGTCCAGTCACAGATACGCAGCATTTT.

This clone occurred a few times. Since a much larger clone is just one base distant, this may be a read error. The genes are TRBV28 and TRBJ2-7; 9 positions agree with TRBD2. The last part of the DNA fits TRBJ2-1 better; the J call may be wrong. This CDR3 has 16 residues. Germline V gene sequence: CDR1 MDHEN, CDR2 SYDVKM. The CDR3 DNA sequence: TGTGCCAGCAGTTTAGGTCTAGCGGGATGGTACAATGAGCAGTTCTTC. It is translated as CASSLGLAGWYNEQFF.

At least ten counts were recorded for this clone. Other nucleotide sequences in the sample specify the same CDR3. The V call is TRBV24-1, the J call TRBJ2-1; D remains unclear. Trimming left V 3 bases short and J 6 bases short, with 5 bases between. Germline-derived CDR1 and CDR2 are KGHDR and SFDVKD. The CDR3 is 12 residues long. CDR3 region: CATSDAVNEQFF. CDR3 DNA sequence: TGTGCCACCAGTGATGCGGTCAATGAGCAGTTCTTC.

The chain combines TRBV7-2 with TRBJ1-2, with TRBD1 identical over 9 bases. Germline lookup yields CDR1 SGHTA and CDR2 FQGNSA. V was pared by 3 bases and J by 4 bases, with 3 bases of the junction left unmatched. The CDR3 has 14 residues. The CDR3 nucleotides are TGTGCCAGCAGCTTCGGGACAGGGCCCTATGGCTACACCTTC. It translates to CASSFGTGPYGYTF.

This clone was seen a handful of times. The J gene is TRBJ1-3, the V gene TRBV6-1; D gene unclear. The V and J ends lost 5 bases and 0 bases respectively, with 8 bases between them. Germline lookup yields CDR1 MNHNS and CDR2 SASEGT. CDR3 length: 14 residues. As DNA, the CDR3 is TGTGCCAGCAGTCGACCCTCCTCTGGAAACACCATATATTTT. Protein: CASSRPSSGNTIYF.

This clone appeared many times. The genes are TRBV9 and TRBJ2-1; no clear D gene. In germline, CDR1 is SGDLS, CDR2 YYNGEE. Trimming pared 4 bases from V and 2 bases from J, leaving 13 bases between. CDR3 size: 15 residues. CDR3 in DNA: TGTGCCAGCAGCTCCGTCGCAGGTGCCTACAATGAGCAGTTCTTC. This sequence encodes CASSSVAGAYNEQFF.

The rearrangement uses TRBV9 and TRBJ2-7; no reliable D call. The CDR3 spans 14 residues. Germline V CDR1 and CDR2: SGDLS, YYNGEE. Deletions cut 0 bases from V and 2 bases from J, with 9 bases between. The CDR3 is CASSVGVGAYEQYF. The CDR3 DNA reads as TGTGCCAGCAGCGTAGGGGTAGGAGCCTACGAGCAGTACTTC.

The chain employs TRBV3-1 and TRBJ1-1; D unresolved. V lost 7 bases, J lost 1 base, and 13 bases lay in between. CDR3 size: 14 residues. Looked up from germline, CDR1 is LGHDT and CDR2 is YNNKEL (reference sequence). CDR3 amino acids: CASTPVFGNTEAFF. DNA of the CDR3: TGTGCCAGCACCCCTGTTTTCGGGAACACTGAAGCTTTCTTT.

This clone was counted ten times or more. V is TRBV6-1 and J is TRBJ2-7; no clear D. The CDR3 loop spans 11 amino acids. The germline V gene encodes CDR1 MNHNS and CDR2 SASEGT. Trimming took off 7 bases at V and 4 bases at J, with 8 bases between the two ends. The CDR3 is CASKLAYEQYF. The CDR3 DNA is TGTGCCAGCAAGTTGGCATACGAGCAGTACTTC.

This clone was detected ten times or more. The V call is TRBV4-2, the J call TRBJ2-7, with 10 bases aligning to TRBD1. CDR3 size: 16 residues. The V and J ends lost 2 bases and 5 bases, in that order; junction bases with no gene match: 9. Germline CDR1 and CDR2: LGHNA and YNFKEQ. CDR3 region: CASSQPPGQGSHEQYF. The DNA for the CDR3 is TGTGCCAGCAGCCAACCGCCGGGACAGGGGTCCCACGAGCAGTACTTC.

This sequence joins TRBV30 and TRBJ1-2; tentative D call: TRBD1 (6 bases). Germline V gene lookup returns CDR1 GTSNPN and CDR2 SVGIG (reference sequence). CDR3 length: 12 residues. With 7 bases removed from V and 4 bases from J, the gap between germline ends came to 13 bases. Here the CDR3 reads CAFFRDIYGYTF. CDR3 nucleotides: TGTGCCTTTTTTCGGGACATCTATGGCTACACCTTC. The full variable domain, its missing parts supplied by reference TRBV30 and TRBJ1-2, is SQTIHQWPATLVQPVGSPLSLECTVEGTSNPNLYWYRQAAGRGLQLLFYSVGIGQISSEVPQNLSASRPQDRQFILSSKKLLLSDSGFYLCAFFRDIYGYTFGSGTRLTVV.

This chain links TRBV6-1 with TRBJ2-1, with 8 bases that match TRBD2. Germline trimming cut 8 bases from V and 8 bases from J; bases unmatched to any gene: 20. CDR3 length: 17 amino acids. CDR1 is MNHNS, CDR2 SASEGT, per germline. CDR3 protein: CASWITGTRREDDEQFF. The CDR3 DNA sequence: TGTGCCAGCTGGATTACCGGGACTAGGCGGGAGGATGATGAGCAGTTCTTC.

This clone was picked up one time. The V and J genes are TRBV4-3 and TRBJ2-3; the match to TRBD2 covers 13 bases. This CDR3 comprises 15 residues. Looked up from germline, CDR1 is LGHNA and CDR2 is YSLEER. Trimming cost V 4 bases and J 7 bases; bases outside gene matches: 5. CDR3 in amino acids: CASSRTSGSGNTQYF. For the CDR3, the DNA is TGCGCCAGCAGCCGGACTAGCGGGAGTGGGAATACGCAGTATTTT.

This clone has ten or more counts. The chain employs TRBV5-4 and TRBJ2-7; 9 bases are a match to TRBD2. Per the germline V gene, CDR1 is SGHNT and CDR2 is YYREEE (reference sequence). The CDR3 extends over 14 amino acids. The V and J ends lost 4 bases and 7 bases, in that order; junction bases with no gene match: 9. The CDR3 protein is CASSGGSGSGEQYF. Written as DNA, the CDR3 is TGTGCCAGCAGCGGGGGTAGCGGGAGTGGAGAGCAGTACTTC.

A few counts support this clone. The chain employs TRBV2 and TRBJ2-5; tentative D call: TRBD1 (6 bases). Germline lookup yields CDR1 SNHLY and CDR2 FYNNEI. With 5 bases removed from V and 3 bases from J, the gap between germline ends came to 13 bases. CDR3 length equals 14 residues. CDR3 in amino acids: CASSQEQGEETQYF. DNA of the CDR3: TGTGCCAGCAGTCAAGAACAGGGTGAAGAGACCCAGTACTTC.

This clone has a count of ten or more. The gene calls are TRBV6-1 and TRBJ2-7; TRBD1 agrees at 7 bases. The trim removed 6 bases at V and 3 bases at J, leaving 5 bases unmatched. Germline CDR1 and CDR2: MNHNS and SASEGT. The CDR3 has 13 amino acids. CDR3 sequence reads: CASRWAGGYEQYF. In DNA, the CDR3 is TGTGCCAGCAGGTGGGCAGGGGGCTACGAGCAGTACTTC.

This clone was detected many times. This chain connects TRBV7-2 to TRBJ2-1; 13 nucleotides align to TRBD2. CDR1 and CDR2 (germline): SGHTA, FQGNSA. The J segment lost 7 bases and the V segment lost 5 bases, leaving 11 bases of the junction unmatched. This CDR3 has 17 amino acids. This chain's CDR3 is CASSHMWGLAGSNEQFF. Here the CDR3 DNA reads TGTGCCAGCAGCCACATGTGGGGACTAGCGGGGAGTAATGAGCAGTTCTTC.